One sample yielded the 31 T cell receptor beta chains listed below, sequenced in a study of T cells in Graves' hyperthyroidism and ophthalmopathy (dated by TCRdb to about 2019). Library construction relied on multiplex PCR. The data were produced on an Illumina HiSeq 2000. TCR beta CDR3 regions were amplified from RNA transcripts. The TCR CDR3 was subjected to a first round of RT-PCR using the HTBI primer set and the Qiagen OneStep RT-PCR kit. TCRdb reprocessed the public reads (quality trimming at Q25 with fastp, clone calling with MiXCR) and kept in-frame beta chains. All rows with the same CDR3 protein become a single entry with the most common DNA and genes. Counted in this sample were around 420,000 distinct CDR3 sequences; around 13% of them appeared once. The top ten clonotypes cover more than 4.5% of the sample. Source material: blood. The source of these receptors is a woman under 30 with Graves' hyperthyroidism.

V usage is TRBV20-1 and J usage is TRBJ1-2; 9 bases map to TRBD1. This CDR3 is 15 amino acids long. Germline CDR1 is DFQATT and CDR2 is SNEGSKA (reference sequence). With 7 bases clipped from V and 4 bases from J, the junction kept 13 bases outside the gene matches. As DNA, the CDR3 is TGCAGTGAAAAGACAGGGGGACATAAATCCTATGGCTACACCTTC. Residues: CSEKTGGHKSYGYTF.

This chain uses TRBV27 with TRBJ2-2; maybe TRBD1 (5 bases). The CDR3 has 15 amino acids. CDR1 MNHEY and CDR2 SMNVEV come from the germline V gene (reference sequence). Trimming removed 2 bases from V and 6 bases from J, with 13 bases in between. The CDR3 loop is CASSLLSGRAGELFF. The DNA of the CDR3 is TGTGCCAGCAGTTTACTGTCAGGGCGAGCCGGGGAGCTGTTTTTT.

This clonotype was seen repeatedly, ten times or more. V and J are TRBV12-3 or TRBV12-4 and TRBJ2-5; the match to TRBD2 covers 7 bases. The CDR3 contains 13 residues. Trimming removed 7 bases from V and 3 bases from J; junction bases left unmatched: 5. The CDR3 loop reads CASTGLEEETQYF. In nucleotides, the CDR3 is TGTGCCAGCACCGGACTAGAAGAAGAGACCCAGTACTTC.

This clonotype was observed a few times. This rearrangement joins TRBV19 to TRBJ1-6, with no clear D. Germline lookup yields CDR1 LNHDA and CDR2 SQIVND (reference sequence). V was clipped by 4 bases and J by 9 bases, with 13 bases between them. The CDR3 consists of 14 residues. CDR3 protein: CASSKGPAASPLHF. CDR3 sequence (DNA): TGTGCCAGTAGTAAAGGACCGGCGGCTTCACCCCTCCACTTT.

There are a few counts of this clonotype. J is TRBJ1-1 and V is TRBV5-6; a weak D match, TRBD1 (6 bases). The CDR3 runs to 15 residues. Trimming shortened V by 3 bases and J by 5 bases, and 17 bases separated the two germline ends. Germline V CDR1 and CDR2: SGHDT, YYEEEE. The CDR3 bases are TGTGCCAGCAGCTCTAAAACAGGGTGGGATACTGAAGCTTTCTTT. Its translation: CASSSKTGWDTEAFF.

This clonotype has just a few counts. This chain uses TRBV7-6 with TRBJ2-7; D is undetermined. CDR1 and CDR2 (germline): SGHVS, FNYEAQ. V lost 3 bases, J lost 5 bases, and 5 bases lay in between. The CDR3 totals 11 residues. CDR3 in amino acids: CASSFSDEQYF. CDR3 DNA sequence: TGTGCCAGCAGCTTCAGCGACGAGCAGTACTTC.

The table lists this clonotype with many counts. The chain uses TRBV18 and TRBJ2-3, with D maybe TRBD2 (6 bases). The CDR3 loop spans 13 amino acids. V was pared by 4 bases and J by 5 bases, with 10 bases between. CDR1 is KGHSH, CDR2 LQKENI, per germline. The CDR3 region has the DNA TGTGCCAGCTCACGGGACTTTCTAGATACGCAGTATTTT. This gives the protein CASSRDFLDTQYF.

There are many counts of this clonotype. Relative to the germline gene, one junction end is altered; a read error may explain this. CDR3: CASSLGSGGQETQYF. The CDR3, as DNA: TGTGCCAGCAGCTTAGGGTCCGGGGGGCAAGAGACCCAGTACTTC. This chain connects TRBV5-1 to TRBJ2-5, with TRBD2 identical over 7 bases. The germline V gene encodes CDR1 SGHRS and CDR2 YFSETQ. This CDR3 contains 15 residues. Full variable domain (missing parts from reference TRBV5-1 and TRBJ2-5): KAGVTQTPRYLIKTRGQQVTLSCSPISGHRSVSWYQQTPGQGLQFLFEYFSETQRNKGNFPGRFSGRQFSNSRSEMNVSTLELGDSALYLCASSLGSGGQETQYFGPGTRLLVL.

This sequence joins TRBV20-1 and TRBJ2-1; 8 bases agree with TRBD2. CDR1 is DFQATT and CDR2 is SNEGSKA in the germline V gene (reference sequence). Trimming removed 4 bases from V and 0 bases from J; junction bases left unmatched: 11. The CDR3 runs 17 residues. CDR3 coding DNA: TGCAGTGCTAACCCTAGCGGGCGGACTAGCTCCTACAATGAGCAGTTCTTC. It translates to CSANPSGRTSSYNEQFF.

In its sample, this clonotype was seen many times. The rearrangement links TRBV9 to TRBJ2-7; 7 bases align to TRBD2. V lost 4 bases to trimming and J lost 0 bases; unmatched junction nucleotides: 4. Germline V lookup: CDR1 SGDLS, CDR2 YYNGEE. The CDR3 totals 14 residues. CDR3 amino acids: CASSPRGSSYEQYF. The CDR3 DNA is TGTGCCAGCAGCCCGCGGGGGAGCTCCTACGAGCAGTACTTC.

This clonotype was counted many times. The chain uses TRBV6-1 and TRBJ2-3; 11 bases fit TRBD1. V lost 5 bases, J lost 4 bases, and 11 bases stayed unmatched. CDR3 length: 17 amino acids. Looked up from germline, CDR1 is MNHNS and CDR2 is SASEGT. The CDR3, as DNA: TGTGCCAGCAGTAACCCCATCGGGGACAGGGGGGCAGATACGCAGTATTTT. As protein: CASSNPIGDRGADTQYF.

This clonotype was seen repeatedly, ten times or more. J is TRBJ1-2 and V is TRBV11-2; 8 positions match TRBD1. CDR3 length: 14 residues. From germline, CDR1 is SGHAT and CDR2 FQNNGV. After removal of 4 bases from V and 4 bases from J, the junction contained 5 bases not matched to a gene. CDR3 sequence reads: CASSSEDRVYGYTF. As DNA, the CDR3 is TGTGCCAGCAGCTCGGAGGACAGGGTCTATGGCTACACCTTC.

The rearrangement links TRBV10-3 to TRBJ2-6; D gene ambiguous. Per germline, CDR1 ENHRY and CDR2 SYGVKD. V shed 3 bases and J shed 0 bases, with 9 bases lying between them. The CDR3 totals 16 residues. CDR3 bases: TGTGCCATCAGTGAATCAGGCAACTCTGGGGCCAACGTCCTGACTTTC. It yields the protein CAISESGNSGANVLTF.

The chain carries TRBV2 and TRBJ2-1; TRBD2 agrees at 13 bases. The CDR3 loop spans 20 amino acids. V lost 8 bases, J lost 0 bases, and 16 bases stayed unmatched. Germline CDR1 and CDR2: SNHLY and FYNNEI. CDR3 amino acids: CASSPPRTSGRWDSYNEQFF. The CDR3 coding sequence is TGTGCCAGCTCACCACCGCGGACTAGCGGGAGATGGGACTCCTACAATGAGCAGTTCTTC.

There are many counts of this clonotype. The rearrangement joins TRBV12-3 or TRBV12-4 to TRBJ1-1; D may be TRBD1 (5 bases). The CDR3 is made up of 15 amino acids. The V and J ends lost 2 bases and 4 bases respectively, with 14 bases between them. The CDR3 DNA follows: TGTGCCAGCAGTTTATCGGGGTGGGGGAGCACTGAAGCTTTCTTT. Residues: CASSLSGWGSTEAFF.

In its sample, this clonotype was seen many times. The CDR3 spells CASSLGQGGQYF. Written as DNA, the CDR3 is TGTGCCAGCAGCCTCGGACAGGGGGGGCAGTACTTC. The J gene is TRBJ2-7, the V gene TRBV7-9, with TRBD1 matching over 10 bases. CDR3 size: 12 residues. Trimming at V came to 5 bases and at J to 9 bases, leaving 4 bases not matched to a gene. Germline values: CDR1 SEHNR, CDR2 FQNEAQ (reference sequence).

The gene calls are TRBV6-1 and TRBJ1-4, with 7 bases fitting TRBD1. Germline assignment: CDR1 MNHNS and CDR2 SASEGT. This CDR3 comprises 14 residues. V shed 5 bases and J 5 bases; nucleotides not matched to a gene: 5. The CDR3 DNA follows: TGTGCCAGCAGTAAAAAGACAGGGAATGAAAAACTGTTTTTT. This translates into CASSKKTGNEKLFF.

This clonotype was recorded at least ten times. The V and J genes are TRBV2 and TRBJ1-4; no reliable D call. CDR1 SNHLY and CDR2 FYNNEI come from the germline V gene. CDR3 length equals 14 residues. V lost 5 bases and J 0 bases, leaving 7 bases between the germline ends. CDR3 nucleotide sequence: TGTGCCAGCAGTCGAGTTGCAACTAATGAAAAACTGTTTTTT. This gives the protein CASSRVATNEKLFF. The full variable domain, with the rest looked up from reference TRBV2 and TRBJ1-4, is EPEVTQTPSHQVTQMGQEVILRCVPISNHLYFYWYRQILGQKVEFLVSFYNNEISEKSEIFDDQFSVERPDGSNFTLKIRSTKLEDSAMYFCASSRVATNEKLFFGSGTQLSVL.

This rearrangement joins TRBV10-3 to TRBJ2-1, with D perhaps TRBD2 (6 bases). The V end lost 0 bases, the J end lost 4 bases, and 10 bases lay between the germline ends. Germline V gene lookup returns CDR1 ENHRY and CDR2 SYGVKD. The CDR3 length is 15 residues. CDR3 in DNA: TGTGCCATCAGTGAGTCGACCCTAGCGTACAATGAGCAGTTCTTC. Protein: CAISESTLAYNEQFF.

This clonotype was found many times. The rearrangement uses TRBV5-1 and TRBJ2-5; 8 nucleotides agree with TRBD1. CDR1 SGHRS and CDR2 YFSETQ come from the germline V gene. The CDR3 covers 12 residues. Germline trimming cut 7 bases from V and 5 bases from J; bases unmatched to any gene: 4. CDR3 in DNA: TGCGCCAGCGACAGGGGTTGGGAGACCCAGTACTTC. This codes for CASDRGWETQYF.

The chain recombines TRBV20-1 with TRBJ2-2; TRBD1 matches 8 bases. The V gene's germline CDR1 is DFQATT and CDR2 SNEGSKA (reference sequence). This CDR3 contains 15 residues. The V and J ends lost 0 bases and 5 bases, in that order; junction bases with no gene match: 5. CDR3: CSARDHRGITGELFF. The DNA for the CDR3 is TGCAGTGCTAGAGATCACAGGGGGATTACCGGGGAGCTGTTTTTT.

This clonotype came up many times. J is TRBJ2-5 and V is TRBV3-1; D is ambiguous. Trimming removed 0 bases from V and 0 bases from J, with 17 bases in between. The length of the CDR3 is 18 residues. The V gene's germline CDR1 is LGHDT and CDR2 YNNKEL (reference sequence). The CDR3 region is CASSQDPLIEHNQETQYF. CDR3 in DNA: TGTGCCAGCAGCCAAGATCCGTTGATCGAGCACAACCAAGAGACCCAGTACTTC.

The chain is built from TRBV4-3 and TRBJ1-1, with 8 nucleotides matching TRBD1. The CDR3 consists of 15 residues. Germline trimming cut 3 bases from V and 4 bases from J; bases unmatched to any gene: 7. Germline-derived CDR1 and CDR2 are LGHNA and YSLEER. The CDR3 DNA reads as TGCGCCAGCAGCCAGGGCCGGGACAGGAGCACTGAAGCTTTCTTT. Residues: CASSQGRDRSTEAFF.

There are many counts of this clonotype. This chain joins TRBV4-2 and TRBJ2-3; D unresolved. CDR3 length equals 14 residues. Per germline, CDR1 LGHNA and CDR2 YNFKEQ. V gave up 1 base and J gave up 0 bases, with 5 bases separating them. The CDR3 here is CASSQGASTDTQYF. As DNA, the CDR3 is TGTGCCAGCAGCCAAGGGGCTAGCACAGATACGCAGTATTTT.

The genes are TRBV27 and TRBJ1-2; the match to TRBD1 covers 10 bases. The CDR3 length is 14 residues. Trimming cost V 3 bases and J 8 bases; bases outside gene matches: 6. CDR1 and CDR2 from the germline V gene are MNHEY and SMNVEV (reference sequence). The chain's CDR3 is CASSFRTGGEGYTF. CDR3 DNA: TGTGCCAGCAGTTTCCGGACAGGGGGTGAAGGCTACACCTTC.

In this sample, this clonotype turned up many times. In nucleotides, the CDR3 is TGTGCCAGCAGCCTCTGGGGGGGGAGCGAGCAGTACTTC. Its protein product is CASSLWGGSEQYF. The chain joins TRBV11-1 to TRBJ2-7; 7 bases align to TRBD2. V lost 5 bases, J lost 6 bases, and 7 bases stayed unmatched. There are 13 residues in the CDR3. Germline V gene data show CDR1 as SGHAT and CDR2 as FQDESV (reference sequence).

This clonotype was detected a few times. This chain joins TRBV20-1 and TRBJ2-5, with 7 nucleotides matching TRBD2. The V gene's germline CDR1 is DFQATT and CDR2 SNEGSKA (reference sequence). The J segment lost 0 bases and the V segment lost 2 bases, leaving 3 bases of the junction unmatched. The CDR3 length is 14 residues. In DNA, the CDR3 is TGCAGTGCTAGATCGGGACTAAACCAAGAGACCCAGTACTTC. Translated, it gives CSARSGLNQETQYF.

The rearrangement uses TRBV10-1 and TRBJ1-1; perhaps TRBD1 as D (5 bases). This CDR3 has 13 amino acids. The germline V gene has CDR1 WNHNN and CDR2 SYGVQD (reference sequence). V lost 4 bases and J 1 base, leaving 7 bases between the germline ends. The CDR3 here is CASSVGANTEAFF. CDR3 nucleotides: TGCGCCAGCAGTGTAGGGGCGAACACTGAAGCTTTCTTT.

This clonotype was observed a handful of times. V is TRBV6-2 or TRBV6-3 and J is TRBJ2-2; 8 bases map to TRBD1. With 2 bases clipped from V and 1 base from J, the junction kept 9 bases outside the gene matches. The CDR3 spans 18 residues. The germline V gene has CDR1 MNHEY and CDR2 SVGEGT. Written as DNA, the CDR3 is TGTGCCAGCAGTTACAGAACTGGACAGGGCAAGAACACCGGGGAGCTGTTTTTT. Its protein product is CASSYRTGQGKNTGELFF.

The rearrangement links TRBV6-2 or TRBV6-3 to TRBJ1-1; 10 bases are shared with TRBD1. Germline CDR1 reads MNHEY; CDR2 reads SVGEGT. The CDR3 is made up of 16 amino acids. The trim removed 5 bases at V and 5 bases at J, leaving 11 bases unmatched. The CDR3 is CASSTGTGVVGTEAFF. The CDR3 DNA is TGTGCCAGCAGTACCGGGACAGGGGTAGTAGGGACTGAAGCTTTCTTT.

This clonotype was detected many times. V usage is TRBV2 and J usage is TRBJ2-7; the D gene could be TRBD1 or TRBD2 (5 bases each). Germline V gene data show CDR1 as SNHLY and CDR2 as FYNNEI. The CDR3 contains 13 residues. The V end was cut by 6 bases, the J end by 6 bases, with 15 bases between. The CDR3 sequence is CASRWRVGGEQYF. Written as DNA, the CDR3 is TGTGCCAGCAGATGGCGGGTTGGGGGCGAGCAGTACTTC. Full variable domain (outside the CDR3, taken from reference TRBV2 and TRBJ2-7): EPEVTQTPSHQVTQMGQEVILRCVPISNHLYFYWYRQILGQKVEFLVSFYNNEISEKSEIFDDQFSVERPDGSNFTLKIRSTKLEDSAMYFCASRWRVGGEQYFGPGTRLTVT.